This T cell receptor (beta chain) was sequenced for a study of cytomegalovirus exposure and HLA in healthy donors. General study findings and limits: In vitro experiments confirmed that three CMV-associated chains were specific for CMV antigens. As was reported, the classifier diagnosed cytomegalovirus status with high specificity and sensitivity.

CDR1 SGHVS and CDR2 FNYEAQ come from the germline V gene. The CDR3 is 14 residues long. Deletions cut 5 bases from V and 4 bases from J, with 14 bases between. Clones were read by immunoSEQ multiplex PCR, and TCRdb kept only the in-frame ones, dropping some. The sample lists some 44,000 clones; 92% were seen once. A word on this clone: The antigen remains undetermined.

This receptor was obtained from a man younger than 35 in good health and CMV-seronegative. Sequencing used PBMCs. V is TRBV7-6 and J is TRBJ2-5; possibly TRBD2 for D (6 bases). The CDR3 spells CASSRGARGETQYF. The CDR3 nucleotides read TGTGCCAGCAGCCGCGGGGCGCGTGGAGAGACCCAGTACTTC.